This T cell receptor (beta chain) was found in a study of cytomegalovirus exposure and HLA in healthy donors. Germline CDR1 reads SGHTS; CDR2 reads YDEGEE. This CDR3 has 17 amino acids. The J segment lost 4 bases and the V segment lost 4 bases, leaving 13 bases of the junction unmatched. The primer mix had 60 Vbeta and 13 Jbeta primers. The data were produced by immunoSEQ multiplex PCR, yet TCRdb's version contains in-frame clones alone and is incomplete. The sample lists under 200,000 clones, roughly 73% occurring once. J is TRBJ2-2 and V is TRBV5-8, with 7 positions matching TRBD2. The TCR sequence derives from a female donor in good health and CMV-seronegative. The source material was PBMCs. Here the CDR3 DNA reads TGTGCCAGCAGCCCCACTCGGTTAGCGGGTGGCACCGGGGAGCTGTTTTTT. Amino acid sequence: CASSPTRLAGGTGELFF.